The 11 T cell receptor beta chains below all came from one sample that was sequenced in a study of T-cell reconstitution after alpha-beta-depleted transplantation in children. Using unique molecular identifiers, the investigators prepared the TCRbeta library. MiXCR was run by TCRdb on the PCR reads, yielding one entry per CDR3 protein. Among around 120,000 distinct CDR3 sequences listed, approximately 22% were seen once. Source: PBMCs, mostly from graft donor cells, taken 180 days after TCRalphabeta/CD19-depleted stem cell transplant. The source of these receptors is a male patient aged 2-10 years who had a stem cell transplant for chronic granulomatous disease, so the T cells may come from the graft donor.

The chain is built from TRBV29-1 and TRBJ2-7; 8 nucleotides line up with TRBD1. The CDR3 totals 11 residues. Germline trimming cut 8 bases from V and 6 bases from J; bases unmatched to any gene: 6. Per germline, CDR1 SQVTM and CDR2 ANQGSEA. The DNA for the CDR3 is TGCAGCTTTAACAGGGGGTCCGAGCAGTACTTC. It encodes CSFNRGSEQYF.

V is TRBV7-6 and J is TRBJ2-7; no clear D. From germline, CDR1 is SGHVS and CDR2 FNYEAQ. CDR3 length: 12 residues. The V gene lost 2 bases and the J gene lost 6 bases, with 8 bases spanning the gap. The CDR3 DNA sequence: TGTGCCAGCAGCTTACTGCTGAGCGAGCAGTACTTC. This translates into CASSLLLSEQYF.

This clonotype has a count of ten or more. The V gene is TRBV20-1, the J gene TRBJ2-5, with 13 bases that match TRBD2. This CDR3 has 19 residues. Germline assignment: CDR1 DFQATT and CDR2 SNEGSKA (reference sequence). V lost 0 bases, J lost 5 bases, and 15 bases stayed unmatched. DNA of the CDR3: TGCAGTGCTAGAGATTCGGGACTAGCGGGAACCCCCTCTGGGGAGACCCAGTACTTC. Encoded protein: CSARDSGLAGTPSGETQYF.

This clonotype was counted ten times or more. CDR3 coding DNA: TGCAGTGCTAGCCTGGGACCGGACAATGGGGCCAACGTCCTGACTTTC. Its protein is CSASLGPDNGANVLTF. The chain uses TRBV20-1 and TRBJ2-6; either TRBD1 or TRBD2 may fit D (5 bases each). The CDR3 sequence is 16 residues long. V shed 3 bases and J shed 3 bases, with 15 bases lying between them. Germline V gene sequence: CDR1 DFQATT, CDR2 SNEGSKA (reference sequence).

There are a few counts of this clonotype. This CDR3 is CSVRQGGNQPQHF. The CDR3 coding sequence is TGCAGCGTTAGACAGGGAGGCAATCAGCCCCAGCATTTT. The chain recombines TRBV29-1 with TRBJ1-5, with 7 bases fitting TRBD1. The CDR3 has 13 residues. The germline CDR1 and CDR2 sequences are SQVTM and ANQGSEA. Trimming took 5 bases from V and 2 from J; bases not matched to a gene: 3.

There are many counts of this clonotype. The chain is built from TRBV3-1 and TRBJ2-2; 8 positions match TRBD1. The V segment lost 4 bases and the J segment 6 bases; nucleotides outside the gene matches: 4. This CDR3 is built from 14 residues. CDR1 is LGHDT, CDR2 YNNKEL, per germline (reference sequence). The CDR3 DNA follows: TGTGCCAGCAGCCTCCGGACAGGGTCCGGGGAGCTGTTTTTT. Protein product: CASSLRTGSGELFF.

The table lists this clonotype with many counts. This chain joins TRBV7-3 and TRBJ1-5, with D uncertain. V dropped 7 bases and J dropped 5 bases, with 33 bases sitting between them. From germline, CDR1 is SGHTA and CDR2 FQGTGA. This CDR3 has 20 amino acids. The CDR3 reads CASTLFRPSTPDGRDQPQHF. The DNA for the CDR3 is TGTGCCAGCACCCTATTCAGGCCGTCAACACCGGACGGGAGAGATCAGCCCCAGCATTTT. The variable domain in full, completed from reference TRBV7-3 and TRBJ1-5, reads GAGVSQTPSNKVTEKGKYVELRCDPISGHTALYWYRQSLGQGPEFLIYFQGTGAADDSGLPNDRFFAVRPEGSVSTLKIQRTERGDSAVYLCASTLFRPSTPDGRDQPQHFGDGTRLSIL.

This clonotype was observed at least ten times. The genes are TRBV24-1 and TRBJ2-5; 13 bases match TRBD2. Germline V lookup: CDR1 KGHDR, CDR2 SFDVKD. The CDR3 consists of 19 residues. J was trimmed by 0 bases and V by 4 bases; bases with no gene match: 10. CDR3 sequence: CATSDSGLAGAVYQETQYF. CDR3 sequence (DNA): TGTGCCACCAGTGACTCCGGACTAGCGGGAGCCGTGTACCAAGAGACCCAGTACTTC.

This clonotype has a handful of counts. This chain connects TRBV15 to TRBJ2-5; no firm D call. The CDR3 loop spans 14 amino acids. From germline, CDR1 is LNHNV and CDR2 YYDKDF (reference sequence). V lost 0 bases to trimming and J lost 1 base, with 6 bases between them. The CDR3 nucleotides are TGTGCCACCAGCAGAGAGGGCCTCCAAGAGACCCAGTACTTC. Translating gives CATSREGLQETQYF.

V and J are TRBV20-1 and TRBJ1-4; D unresolved. This CDR3 spans 13 amino acids. CDR1 is DFQATT and CDR2 is SNEGSKA in the germline V gene (reference sequence). V lost 5 bases and J 4 bases, leaving 11 bases between the germline ends. This chain's CDR3 is CSAPATSNEKLFF. CDR3 in DNA: TGCAGTGCTCCGGCCACAAGTAATGAAAAACTGTTTTTT.

This chain uses TRBV20-1 with TRBJ2-5, with TRBD2 matching over 7 bases. The CDR3 contains 13 residues. From germline, CDR1 is DFQATT and CDR2 SNEGSKA (reference sequence). The ends lost 6 bases at V and 2 bases at J; junction bases unmatched: 6. The CDR3 region is CSATQLAQETQYF. CDR3 DNA: TGCAGTGCCACTCAACTAGCGCAAGAGACCCAGTACTTC.